What follows are 5 T cell receptor beta chains derived from one specimen sequenced in a study of blood T cell repertoires in COVID-19. Some clones are missing from TCRdb's copy, which holds only in-frame ones; the method was immunoSEQ multiplex PCR. The table lists hundreds of thousands of clones, 70% to 90% of them singletons. The sequencing input was PBMCs or T cells enriched from blood (not recorded which). The receptors originated from a woman between 18 and 29 years old with acute COVID-19.

This chain connects TRBV7-2 to TRBJ2-5; 7 bases map to TRBD2. Germline loops: CDR1 SGHTA, CDR2 FQGNSA. The V gene end was trimmed by 3 bases and the J gene end by 2 bases; junction bases not matched to a gene: 3. The CDR3 is 14 residues long. CDR3 loop: CASSFSGDQETQYF. The CDR3, as DNA: TGTGCCAGCAGCTTCAGCGGGGATCAAGAGACCCAGTACTTC.

The chain recombines TRBV19 with TRBJ2-1; TRBD1 might be the D (6 bases). The CDR3 runs to 14 residues. Between the trimmed V and J ends, which lost 6 bases and 0 bases, there was a span of 9 bases. The germline V gene encodes CDR1 LNHDA and CDR2 SQIVND (reference sequence). The CDR3 spells CASSRGSSYNEQFF. CDR3 DNA: TGTGCCAGTAGCAGGGGTAGCTCCTACAATGAGCAGTTCTTC.

The gene calls are TRBV3-1 (or the pseudogene TRBV3-2) and TRBJ1-1, with D possibly TRBD1 on 5 matching bases. Trimming left V 4 bases short and J 3 bases short, with 12 bases between. Germline assignment: CDR1 LGHDT and CDR2 YNNKEL (reference sequence). This CDR3 region has 14 residues. DNA of the CDR3: TGTGCCAGCAGCCCCAGGGTCACGGACACTGAAGCTTTCTTT. It translates to CASSPRVTDTEAFF.

V is TRBV7-2 and J is TRBJ2-7, with 8 bases matching TRBD2. The V gene end was trimmed by 5 bases and the J gene end by 0 bases; junction bases not matched to a gene: 6. Per germline, CDR1 SGHTA and CDR2 FQGNSA. This CDR3 has 15 amino acids. The CDR3 loop is CASSHTSGSSYEQYF. CDR3 nucleotides: TGTGCCAGCAGCCACACTAGCGGCAGCTCCTACGAGCAGTACTTC.

The genes are TRBV29-1 and TRBJ1-2; a weak D match, TRBD1 (5 bases). Trimming removed 5 bases from V and 3 bases from J, with 7 bases in between. The CDR3 totals 11 residues. Germline V gives CDR1 SQVTM, CDR2 ANQGSEA. CDR3 amino acids: CSVRGDYGYTF. CDR3 coding DNA: TGCAGCGTTAGGGGCGACTATGGCTACACCTTC.